Listed here is a single T cell receptor (beta chain). The data were taken from a study of blood T cell repertoires in COVID-19. As for the study in general: The study drew acute and convalescent COVID-19 samples from the United States, Italy and Spain. PBMCs, B-cell-depleted T cells, or T cells provided the cDNA or gDNA that made up the material.

Per the study methods: From reference gene primer amplification, estimates of nucleated cell counts were derived. Only in-frame clones appear in the TCRdb table, and some are missing; sequencing was by immunoSEQ multiplex PCR. V, J and clone size reflect that table, while D and trimming were determined from the DNA. In the table there are about 180,000 clones, about 90% of which are singletons. With V trimmed by 3 bases and J by 7 bases, 9 bases remained unmatched. Germline V gene lookup returns CDR1 KGHDR and CDR2 SFDVKD. The CDR3 covers 16 residues. This clonotype was obtained from a man between 65 and 85 years old with active or convalescent COVID-19. What was sequenced was peripheral blood. This chain connects TRBV24-1 to TRBJ2-1, with 9 bases that match TRBD1. For the CDR3, the DNA is TGTGCCACCAGTGATACCACAGGGGGCGCGTGGAATGAGCAGTTCTTC. It specifies CATSDTTGGAWNEQFF.